This paragraph reports one TCR beta chain. Its specificity is unknown. This sample is part of a study of T cells in localized non-small cell lung cancer. Libraries were prepared by immunoSEQ multiplex PCR; TCRdb keeps only in-frame clonotypes and omits some of them. Of over 65,000 clones listed, 84% are singletons. Germline V lookup: CDR1 MNHEY, CDR2 SVGAGI. The CDR3 consists of 14 residues. The ends were cut back, 5 bases at V and 1 base at J, with 11 bases in the middle. Points from the study as a whole: A higher density of T cells in blood coincided with extended overall survival. Measurement of T cell clonality placed uninvolved adjacent lung highest, above the level in tumor.

The chain has TRBV6-5 and TRBJ1-1, with D perhaps matching TRBD1 (5 bases). This sequence originates from an older female donor with stage I lung adenocarcinoma. The material was peripheral blood, obtained before any cancer treatment. CDR3 nucleotides: TGTGCCAGCAGTAGAGGGGCTTCGAACACTGAAGCTTTCTTT. Translating it yields CASSRGASNTEAFF.